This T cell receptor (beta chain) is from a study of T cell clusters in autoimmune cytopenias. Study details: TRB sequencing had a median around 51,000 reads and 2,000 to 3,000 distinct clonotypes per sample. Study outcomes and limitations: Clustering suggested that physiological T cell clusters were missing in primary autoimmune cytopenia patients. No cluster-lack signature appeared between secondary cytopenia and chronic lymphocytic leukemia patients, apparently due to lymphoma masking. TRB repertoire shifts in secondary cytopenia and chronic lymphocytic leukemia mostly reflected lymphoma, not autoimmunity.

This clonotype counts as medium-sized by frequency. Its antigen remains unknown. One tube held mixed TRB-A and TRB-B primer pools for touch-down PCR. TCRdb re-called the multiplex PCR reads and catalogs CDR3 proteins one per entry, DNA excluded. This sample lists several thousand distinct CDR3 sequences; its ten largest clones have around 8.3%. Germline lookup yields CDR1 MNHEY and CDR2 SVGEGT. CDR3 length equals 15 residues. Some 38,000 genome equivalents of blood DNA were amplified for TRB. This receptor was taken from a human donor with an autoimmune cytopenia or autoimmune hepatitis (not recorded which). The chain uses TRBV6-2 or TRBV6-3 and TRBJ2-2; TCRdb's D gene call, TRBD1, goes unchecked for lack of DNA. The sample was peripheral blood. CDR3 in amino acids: CASIRAWGGTGELFF.